This TCR beta chain was retrieved from a study of T cells in Graves' hyperthyroidism and ophthalmopathy. The ends lost 4 bases at V and 4 bases at J; junction bases unmatched: 5. CDR3 length equals 15 residues. Germline V gene data show CDR1 as SGHNT and CDR2 as YYREEE (reference sequence). RNA transcripts served as the template for amplifying TCR beta CDR3 regions. Carried out on the TCR CDR3, a first-round RT-PCR used the HTBI primer set. Using its own MiXCR run on the multiplex PCR reads, TCRdb lists one record per CDR3 protein. The sample includes roughly 420,000 distinct CDR3 sequences, 15% to 17% of them seen just once. Clinical symptoms, serum thyroxine and TRAb, thyroid ultrasound and orbital computed tomography together formed the diagnostic basis. The source of the PBMCs was over 8.5 ml of fresh peripheral blood.

The V call is TRBV5-4, the J call TRBJ2-5; 12 bases are shared with TRBD2. Sequencing was carried out using blood. The TCR comes from a woman between 18 and 30 years old with Graves' hyperthyroidism. The CDR3, as DNA: TGTGCCAGCAGCGATCTAGCGGGAGGGATAGAGACCCAGTACTTC. Its translation is CASSDLAGGIETQYF.